The T cell receptor (beta chain) under discussion was sequenced for a study of PD-L1 blockade in urothelial cancer. Study in general: After treatment start, blood was analyzed at 3 weeks (second dose) and at 6 weeks. Study-level points and caveats: Better survival was predicted when blood TCR clonality before treatment fell below the median.

Comment on this clone: Its antigen is unknown.

Noted time point: peripheral blood 6 weeks after treatment start. Each PCR received spiked synthetic TCR analog templates. Here immunoSEQ multiplex PCR was the method, and the copy in TCRdb shows in-frame clones only, minus some. Of about 48,000 clones listed, roughly 80% were seen once; the top ten hold 8.8%. The CDR3 runs to 14 residues. Germline CDR1 reads SGDLS; CDR2 reads YYNGEE. V was cut by 3 bases and J by 10 bases, with 17 bases left in between. The receptor was derived from a man between 65 and 85 years old with urothelial cancer. The rearrangement links TRBV9 to TRBJ2-1; TRBD2 might be the D (7 bases). The source was PBMCs, collected around atezolizumab (anti-PD-L1) treatment. CDR3 nucleotide sequence: TGTGCCAGCAGCGGATCTCCTGGGAGGGGGGAGCAGTTCTTC. Its translation: CASSGSPGRGEQFF.